The clone carrying this T cell receptor (beta chain) was recorded once. Its antigen is not known. The record originates from a study of STAT3 mutations in large granular lymphocyte leukemia. Study-wide points: Every T-LGLL patient had at least one immunodominant TCRbeta clonotype.

Profiled with immunoSEQ multiplex PCR; TCRdb holds only in-frame clones, not every one. The sample lists around 7,800 clones; roughly nine tenths were seen once. CDR1 and CDR2 from the germline V gene are MNHEY and SMNVEV (reference sequence). V was shortened by 6 bases and J by 8 bases, with 19 bases between the two germline ends. The CDR3 spans 15 residues. Sample: peripheral blood mononuclear cells. The origin of this receptor is a man older than 75 with T-cell large granular lymphocyte leukemia. Some clones in this sample may be carry-over from other donors' samples. This sequence joins TRBV27 and TRBJ1-4, with D possibly being TRBD1 (5 bases). In nucleotides, the CDR3 is TGTGCCAGCAGCATGATACAGGCCGGAGGGGAAAAACTGTTTTTT. Translating it yields CASSMIQAGGEKLFF.